The 21 T cell receptor beta chains below were found in one sample sequenced in a study of PD-1 blockade in classical Hodgkin lymphoma. Sequencing was performed with immunoSEQ multiplex PCR; in TCRdb, only in-frame clones are kept and a portion is missing. Of about 58,000 clones in the sample, about 91% were seen once. Every single patient, without exception, relapsed after autologous stem cell transplantation, and brentuximab vedotin exposure varied. Sequenced here: peripheral blood mononuclear cells (PBMCs), sampled before the second cycle of nivolumab. All receptors derive from a human donor with classical Hodgkin lymphoma.

The genes are TRBV15 and TRBJ2-3; TRBD1 aligns across 7 bases. The trim removed 7 bases at V and 1 base at J, leaving 11 bases unmatched. In germline, CDR1 is LNHNV, CDR2 YYDKDF (reference sequence). The CDR3 runs 16 residues. This chain's CDR3 is CATTGPTGAGTDTQYF. The CDR3 DNA is TGTGCCACCACTGGCCCAACAGGGGCGGGCACAGATACGCAGTATTTT.

This clone was seen only once. This chain connects TRBV4-3 to TRBJ2-7, with TRBD2 identical over 8 bases. CDR1 is LGHNA and CDR2 is YSLEER in the germline V gene. The CDR3 has 15 amino acids. V was clipped by 0 bases and J by 1 base; unmatched bases: 2. The CDR3 nucleotides are TGCGCCAGCAGCCAAGATCGGGAGGGGTCCTACGAGCAGTACTTC. It is translated as CASSQDREGSYEQYF.

The genes are TRBV6-5 and TRBJ1-2; possibly TRBD1 for D (5 bases). Germline CDR1 reads MNHEY; CDR2 reads SVGAGI. The CDR3 consists of 16 residues. V was shortened by 0 bases and J by 2 bases, with 13 bases between the two germline ends. CDR3 in DNA: TGTGCCAGCAGTTACTCTCTAGGCAGGGTCAACTATGGCTACACCTTC. Its protein product is CASSYSLGRVNYGYTF.

This chain uses TRBV15 with TRBJ2-3, with 10 bases matching TRBD2. J lost 8 bases, V lost 1 base, and 9 bases had no gene match. CDR1 is LNHNV, CDR2 YYDKDF, per germline (reference sequence). CDR3 size: 16 residues. CDR3 region: CATSRGTSGDWVTQYF. CDR3 nucleotides: TGTGCCACCAGCAGAGGGACTAGCGGAGATTGGGTTACGCAGTATTTT.

CDR3 loop: CASSPGEEQFF. The CDR3 region has the DNA TGTGCCAGCAGTCCGGGGGAGGAGCAGTTCTTC. V and J are TRBV6-6 and TRBJ2-1; D might be TRBD2 (6 bases). CDR3 size: 11 residues. The germline gives CDR1 MNHNY, CDR2 SVGAGI (reference sequence). V was clipped by 5 bases and J by 10 bases, with 9 bases between them.

V is TRBV5-1 and J is TRBJ2-2, with D unresolved. The CDR3 loop spans 13 amino acids. Trimming took 1 base from V and 6 from J, leaving 7 bases between them. From germline, CDR1 is SGHRS and CDR2 YFSETQ. CDR3 loop: CASSLSSPGELFF. CDR3 sequence (DNA): TGCGCCAGCAGCTTGTCCTCTCCCGGGGAGCTGTTTTTT. Drawing the rest from reference TRBV5-1 and TRBJ2-2, the complete variable domain is KAGVTQTPRYLIKTRGQQVTLSCSPISGHRSVSWYQQTPGQGLQFLFEYFSETQRNKGNFPGRFSGRQFSNSRSEMNVSTLELGDSALYLCASSLSSPGELFFGEGSRLTVL.

This clone occurred once. The chain is built from TRBV9 and TRBJ2-1; no reliable D call. The CDR3 has 12 amino acids. The germline V gene has CDR1 SGDLS and CDR2 YYNGEE. V was trimmed by 1 base and J by 6 bases, leaving 5 bases between them. CDR3 protein: CASSVIPNEQFF. The CDR3, as DNA: TGTGCCAGCAGCGTAATCCCCAATGAGCAGTTCTTC.

The chain has TRBV30 and TRBJ2-1; TRBD1 matches 8 bases. The CDR3 runs 19 residues. The V gene's germline CDR1 is GTSNPN and CDR2 SVGIG (reference sequence). The ends lost 8 bases at V and 4 bases at J; junction bases unmatched: 25. This CDR3 is CAPTGTGRVGQGLYNEQFF. In nucleotides, the CDR3 is TGTGCCCCTACGGGGACAGGACGCGTAGGCCAGGGGCTATACAATGAGCAGTTCTTC. Looking up the rest from reference TRBV30 and TRBJ2-1 gives the full variable domain: SQTIHQWPATLVQPVGSPLSLECTVEGTSNPNLYWYRQAAGRGLQLLFYSVGIGQISSEVPQNLSASRPQDRQFILSSKKLLLSDSGFYLCAPTGTGRVGQGLYNEQFFGPGTRLTVL.

The chain has TRBV19 and TRBJ2-7; 11 bases line up with TRBD1. The germline V gene has CDR1 LNHDA and CDR2 SQIVND (reference sequence). J was trimmed by 1 base and V by 10 bases; bases with no gene match: 3. This CDR3 spans 13 amino acids. The CDR3 bases are TGTGCCACCCGGGACAGGGGGTCCTACGAGCAGTACTTC. This codes for CATRDRGSYEQYF. The full variable domain, its missing parts supplied by reference TRBV19 and TRBJ2-7, is DGGITQSPKYLFRKEGQNVTLSCEQNLNHDAMYWYRQDPGQGLRLIYYSQIVNDFQKGDIAEGYSVSREKKESFPLTVTSAQKNPTAFYLCATRDRGSYEQYFGPGTRLTVT.

V is TRBV28 and J is TRBJ1-1; weak D call: TRBD1 (6 bases). The germline CDR1 and CDR2 sequences are MDHEN and SYDVKM. V was clipped by 3 bases and J by 7 bases, with 15 bases between them. The CDR3 spans 14 residues. CDR3 DNA: TGTGCCAGCAGTTTCGGGGACACCTCTTTTGAAGCTTTCTTT. Translation gives CASSFGDTSFEAFF.

The chain couples TRBV7-6 to TRBJ2-3, with D unresolved. Germline V gene sequence: CDR1 SGHVS, CDR2 FNYEAQ. The CDR3 runs 14 residues. Trimming cost V 7 bases and J 2 bases, with 13 bases left between them. This CDR3 is CASKPGRNTDTQYF. Written as DNA, the CDR3 is TGTGCCAGCAAGCCCGGCCGGAACACAGATACGCAGTATTTT.

The chain is built from TRBV4-3 and TRBJ2-6; no clear D. The CDR3 is 15 amino acids. The germline V gene encodes CDR1 LGHNA and CDR2 YSLEER. V was shortened by 2 bases and J by 2 bases, with 7 bases between the two germline ends. CDR3: CASSQRSPGANVLTF. The CDR3 DNA reads TGCGCCAGCAGCCAAAGATCCCCTGGGGCCAACGTCCTGACTTTC.

The chain couples TRBV19 to TRBJ2-1; D uncertain. Germline V lookup: CDR1 LNHDA, CDR2 SQIVND (reference sequence). There are 15 residues in the CDR3. Between the trimmed V and J ends, which lost 3 bases and 4 bases, there was a span of 13 bases. The CDR3 coding sequence is TGTGCCAGTAGTATGCCACCCTTAGGGTACAATGAGCAGTTCTTC. It codes for CASSMPPLGYNEQFF.

The rearrangement joins TRBV28 to TRBJ1-2, with D perhaps matching TRBD1 (6 bases). The length of the CDR3 is 15 residues. From germline, CDR1 is MDHEN and CDR2 SYDVKM. V was trimmed by 5 bases and J by 7 bases, leaving 20 bases between them. The CDR3 here is CASSEPTGTISGYTF. For the CDR3, the DNA is TGTGCCAGCAGTGAACCCACAGGGACAATCTCTGGCTACACCTTC.

The chain is built from TRBV2 and TRBJ2-3; TRBD2 matches 10 bases. The germline V gene encodes CDR1 SNHLY and CDR2 FYNNEI. Trimming cost V 9 bases and J 0 bases; bases outside gene matches: 12. This CDR3 region has 17 residues. The CDR3 DNA is TGTGCCAGGAGGACTAGCGGCTCATCTGTTAGCACAGATACGCAGTATTTT. Its protein product is CARRTSGSSVSTDTQYF.

V usage is TRBV20-1 and J usage is TRBJ2-7, with D uncertain. The V gene's germline CDR1 is DFQATT and CDR2 SNEGSKA (reference sequence). The CDR3 consists of 11 residues. The V end lost 5 bases, the J end lost 3 bases, and 8 bases lay between the germline ends. The DNA of the CDR3 is TGCAGTGCTCCGCAGAACTACGAGCAGTACTTC. It translates to CSAPQNYEQYF.

This sequence joins TRBV7-9 and TRBJ2-5; a weak D match, TRBD2 (6 bases). CDR3 length: 17 amino acids. Germline CDR1 and CDR2: SEHNR and FQNEAQ (reference sequence). V shed 4 bases and J shed 7 bases, with 25 bases lying between them. The CDR3 region has the DNA TGTGCCAGCAGCTCCCCGGCAGCCGGGACTCCGCGGGGGACCCAGTACTTC. As protein: CASSSPAAGTPRGTQYF.

V is TRBV5-1 and J is TRBJ2-7; D possibly corresponds to TRBD2 (6 bases). Germline loops: CDR1 SGHRS, CDR2 YFSETQ. The CDR3 covers 16 residues. V lost 4 bases to trimming and J lost 1 base, with 18 bases between them. The CDR3 spells CASSPLAGSGSYEQYF. CDR3 in DNA: TGCGCCAGCAGCCCACTTGCGGGGAGCGGTTCCTACGAGCAGTACTTC.

The chain recombines TRBV19 with TRBJ1-2; a weak D match, TRBD1 (6 bases). CDR3 size: 13 residues. V gave up 6 bases and J gave up 4 bases, with 12 bases separating them. Germline V gene data show CDR1 as LNHDA and CDR2 as SQIVND (reference sequence). This chain's CDR3 is CASRGGGFYGYTF. CDR3 bases: TGTGCCAGTAGGGGGGGCGGCTTCTATGGCTACACCTTC.

The DNA of the CDR3 is TGTGCCAGTAGTATATCTGGAGAGACCCAGTACTTC. This encodes CASSISGETQYF. The rearrangement links TRBV19 to TRBJ2-5; no clear D gene. CDR1 LNHDA and CDR2 SQIVND come from the germline V gene (reference sequence). V was clipped by 2 bases and J by 4 bases, with 5 bases between them. CDR3 length: 12 residues.

This chain connects TRBV5-1 to TRBJ1-6; TRBD1 is a possible D gene (5 bases). V lost 0 bases and J lost 14, with 24 bases in between. CDR1 and CDR2 (germline): SGHRS, YFSETQ. This CDR3 is built from 17 residues. CDR3 DNA sequence: TGCGCCAGCAGCTTGGAAACAGGTTCGGGAAAGGGTGCGACCCTCCACTTT. Residues: CASSLETGSGKGATLHF.